These 21 T cell receptor beta chains were sequenced from one sample in a study of radiation and T cells in renal cell carcinoma. Time point reported: blood 2 weeks post-SBRT. Treatment: 15 Gy SBRT to primary tumor, nephrectomy 4 weeks later. TCRdb's copy holds only in-frame clones and misses some; the assay was immunoSEQ multiplex PCR. This repertoire shows 150,000 to 160,000 clones, approximately 86% found once; its top ten account for approximately 13%. The specimen comprised blood, sampled from a patient whose treatment included radiotherapy and nephrectomy. These receptors came from a woman in her 50s with renal cell carcinoma.

This chain uses TRBV30 with TRBJ1-1; D might be TRBD1 (5 bases). V shed 2 bases and J shed 1 base, with 11 bases lying between them. Germline values: CDR1 GTSNPN, CDR2 SVGIG (reference sequence). This CDR3 comprises 14 residues. The CDR3 DNA reads TGTGCCTGGAGTCTCGGGGGTTCGAACACTGAAGCTTTCTTT. Translating it yields CAWSLGGSNTEAFF. The entire variable domain, with the rest obtained from reference TRBV30 and TRBJ1-1, is as follows: SQTIHQWPATLVQPVGSPLSLECTVEGTSNPNLYWYRQAAGRGLQLLFYSVGIGQISSEVPQNLSASRPQDRQFILSSKKLLLSDSGFYLCAWSLGGSNTEAFFGQGTRLTVV.

The rearrangement uses TRBV5-4 and TRBJ2-3, with no clear D. V was shortened by 3 bases and J by 1 base, with 9 bases between the two germline ends. The CDR3 is made up of 14 amino acids. Per germline, CDR1 SGHNT and CDR2 YYREEE (reference sequence). DNA of the CDR3: TGTGCCAGCAGCTCTCTCTGGGGCACAGATACGCAGTATTTT. Encoded protein: CASSSLWGTDTQYF.

J is TRBJ2-7 and V is TRBV19; TRBD1 aligns across 7 bases. After removal of 5 bases from V and 5 bases from J, the junction contained 9 bases not matched to a gene. The germline gives CDR1 LNHDA, CDR2 SQIVND (reference sequence). The CDR3 loop spans 14 amino acids. CDR3 in DNA: TGTGCCAGTAGTTTCATACAGGGGAGCGACGAGCAGTACTTC. This codes for CASSFIQGSDEQYF. The whole variable domain, filled in from reference TRBV19 and TRBJ2-7, reads DGGITQSPKYLFRKEGQNVTLSCEQNLNHDAMYWYRQDPGQGLRLIYYSQIVNDFQKGDIAEGYSVSREKKESFPLTVTSAQKNPTAFYLCASSFIQGSDEQYFGPGTRLTVT.

The J gene is TRBJ2-5, the V gene TRBV6-5; 8 positions match TRBD1. CDR1 and CDR2 (germline): MNHEY, SVGAGI. The V gene end was trimmed by 5 bases and the J gene end by 2 bases; junction bases not matched to a gene: 7. CDR3 length equals 15 residues. The CDR3 region has the DNA TGTGCCAGCAGTCTCACTTGGACAGGGCAAGAGACCCAGTACTTC. Amino acids: CASSLTWTGQETQYF.

The genes are TRBV7-6 and TRBJ1-1; D unresolved. Between the trimmed V and J ends, which lost 7 bases and 1 base, there was a span of 13 bases. This CDR3 spans 14 amino acids. Looked up from germline, CDR1 is SGHVS and CDR2 is FNYEAQ. CDR3 protein: CASTENIGNTEAFF. The CDR3 bases are TGTGCCAGCACCGAAAACATTGGGAACACTGAAGCTTTCTTT.

The chain has TRBV7-9 and TRBJ1-1, with 7 bases matching TRBD1. CDR3 length: 16 residues. The trim removed 7 bases at V and 11 bases at J, leaving 22 bases unmatched. Germline V gene lookup returns CDR1 SEHNR and CDR2 FQNEAQ (reference sequence). The CDR3 sequence is CASTPTQLLGAQGAFF. CDR3 in DNA: TGTGCCAGCACCCCTACCCAATTGCTCGGGGCACAGGGGGCTTTCTTT. Complete variable domain (other parts from reference TRBV7-9 and TRBJ1-1): DTGVSQNPRHKITKRGQNVTFRCDPISEHNRLYWYRQTLGQGPEFLTYFQNEAQLEKSRLLSDRFSAERPKGSFSTLEIQRTEQGDSAMYLCASTPTQLLGAQGAFFGQGTRLTVV.

V usage is TRBV19 and J usage is TRBJ1-5, with D tentatively TRBD1 (5 bases). The germline CDR1 and CDR2 sequences are LNHDA and SQIVND (reference sequence). The CDR3 contains 13 residues. V was pared by 6 bases and J by 7 bases, with 13 bases between. The CDR3 sequence is CASSPFGDQPQHF. CDR3 nucleotides: TGTGCCAGTAGCCCGTTCGGGGACCAGCCCCAGCATTTT.

This clone showed up just once. The chain recombines TRBV7-9 with TRBJ1-3; tentative D call: TRBD1 (5 bases). This CDR3 is 13 amino acids long. Germline CDR1 reads SEHNR; CDR2 reads FQNEAQ (reference sequence). Deletions cut 6 bases from V and 8 bases from J, with 14 bases between. The CDR3 DNA is TGTGCCAGCAGTCTAGTCGGGGGACACACCATATATTTT. Amino acids: CASSLVGGHTIYF.

CDR3 amino acids: CASSLGSASSGANVLTF. DNA of the CDR3: TGTGCCAGCAGCTTAGGGTCGGCCTCCTCTGGGGCCAACGTCCTGACTTTC. This rearrangement joins TRBV7-2 to TRBJ2-6; D is uncertain. Trimming took 1 base from V and 0 from J, leaving 10 bases between them. The CDR3 extends over 17 amino acids. Germline CDR1 is SGHTA and CDR2 is FQGNSA. The variable domain in full, completed from reference TRBV7-2 and TRBJ2-6, reads GAGVSQSPSNKVTEKGKDVELRCDPISGHTALYWYRQSLGQGLEFLIYFQGNSAPDKSGLPSDRFSAERTGGSVSTLTIQRTQQEDSAVYLCASSLGSASSGANVLTFGAGSRLTVL.

The chain joins TRBV6-5 to TRBJ2-5; D uncertain. The DNA matches TRBJ2-7 better at its end, which makes the J call doubtful. Germline loops: CDR1 MNHEY, CDR2 SVGAGI. This CDR3 has 13 amino acids. CDR3 protein: CASSYSGPYEQYF. Here the CDR3 DNA reads TGTGCCAGCAGTTACTCCGGACCGTACGAGCAGTACTTC.

V is TRBV30 and J is TRBJ1-2; 7 bases fit TRBD1. CDR1 GTSNPN and CDR2 SVGIG come from the germline V gene (reference sequence). V dropped 8 bases and J dropped 5; count of bases not matched to a gene: 11. This CDR3 contains 13 residues. The CDR3 DNA is TGTGCCGGCCGAGGGGGCCCCCTTTATGGCTACACCTTC. Its translation: CAGRGGPLYGYTF.

V usage is TRBV5-4 and J usage is TRBJ1-1; D may be TRBD1 (5 bases). There are 15 residues in the CDR3. V was cut by 4 bases and J by 4 bases, with 17 bases left in between. The germline V gene has CDR1 SGHNT and CDR2 YYREEE (reference sequence). CDR3 nucleotides: TGTGCCAGCAGCCCCGGAGGTTTTGGGGGCACTGAAGCTTTCTTT. This codes for CASSPGGFGGTEAFF.

This sequence joins TRBV5-6 and TRBJ1-5; unclear D gene. V was clipped by 2 bases and J by 6 bases, with 15 bases between them. Germline V gives CDR1 SGHDT, CDR2 YYEEEE. The CDR3 is made up of 15 amino acids. The CDR3 protein is CASSFGHGEGQPQHF. CDR3 coding DNA: TGTGCCAGCAGCTTCGGTCACGGGGAGGGTCAGCCCCAGCATTTT. Based on the CDR3 plus reference TRBV5-6 and TRBJ1-5, the full variable domain is DAGVTQSPTHLIKTRGQQVTLRCSPKSGHDTVSWYQQALGQGPQFIFQYYEEEERQRGNFPDRFSGHQFPNYSSELNVNALLLGDSALYLCASSFGHGEGQPQHFGDGTRLSIL.

The V gene is TRBV7-9, the J gene TRBJ2-7; D is unclear. V dropped 4 bases and J dropped 5 bases, with 15 bases sitting between them. From germline, CDR1 is SEHNR and CDR2 FQNEAQ (reference sequence). The CDR3 sequence is 14 residues long. The CDR3 region has the DNA TGTGCCAGCAGCTCAAACCCGAACTTCCACGAGCAGTACTTC. Its translation is CASSSNPNFHEQYF.

V usage is TRBV4-1 and J usage is TRBJ2-1; 8 bases agree with TRBD1. In germline, CDR1 is MGHRA, CDR2 YSYEKL. The CDR3 totals 17 residues. V trimming: 0 bases; J trimming: 2 bases; junction bases outside the gene matches: 6. The CDR3 loop reads CASSQDGRQGPYNEQFF. The CDR3, as DNA: TGCGCCAGCAGCCAAGATGGGCGACAGGGGCCCTACAATGAGCAGTTCTTC.

The chain uses TRBV7-2 and TRBJ2-3, with D possibly being TRBD2 (5 bases). Germline V gives CDR1 SGHTA, CDR2 FQGNSA. CDR3 length: 16 residues. V was shortened by 1 base and J by 4 bases, with 15 bases between the two germline ends. Written as DNA, the CDR3 is TGTGCCAGCAGCTTAGGTGTCTCCCCTAGCTCAGATACGCAGTATTTT. This sequence encodes CASSLGVSPSSDTQYF. Drawing the rest from reference TRBV7-2 and TRBJ2-3, the complete variable domain is GAGVSQSPSNKVTEKGKDVELRCDPISGHTALYWYRQSLGQGLEFLIYFQGNSAPDKSGLPSDRFSAERTGGSVSTLTIQRTQQEDSAVYLCASSLGVSPSSDTQYFGPGTRLTVL.

The rearrangement joins TRBV1 to TRBJ2-4; TRBD2, the D gene given by the table, was not confirmed from the DNA. TRBV1 is a known pseudogene. The CDR3 loop spans 17 amino acids. The CDR3 is CTSNPTLSGGAKNIQYF. The CDR3 region has the DNA TGCACCAGCAACCCAACTCTTAGCGGGGGGGCCAAAAACATTCAGTACTTC.

This chain joins TRBV5-1 and TRBJ2-5; 7 bases fit TRBD1. CDR3 size: 14 residues. Germline assignment: CDR1 SGHRS and CDR2 YFSETQ. The V and J ends lost 0 bases and 1 base, in that order; junction bases with no gene match: 0. The DNA for the CDR3 is TGCGCCAGCAGCTTGGGACAGGGCCAAGAGACCCAGTACTTC. Its protein is CASSLGQGQETQYF. Full variable domain (remainder filled in from reference TRBV5-1 and TRBJ2-5): KAGVTQTPRYLIKTRGQQVTLSCSPISGHRSVSWYQQTPGQGLQFLFEYFSETQRNKGNFPGRFSGRQFSNSRSEMNVSTLELGDSALYLCASSLGQGQETQYFGPGTRLLVL.

The chain has TRBV19 and TRBJ2-3; D unresolved. Trimming removed 7 bases at V and 4 bases at J, with 21 bases between. Germline V gene lookup returns CDR1 LNHDA and CDR2 SQIVND (reference sequence). The length of the CDR3 is 16 residues. Written as DNA, the CDR3 is TGTGCCAGTACCCCCGCTGCGCATAGGATCGCAGATACGCAGTATTTT. This sequence encodes CASTPAAHRIADTQYF.

The chain joins TRBV7-2 to TRBJ2-5; 7 bases are shared with TRBD1. Per the germline V gene, CDR1 is SGHTA and CDR2 is FQGNSA. The CDR3 has 15 amino acids. V lost 0 bases and J lost 4; bases outside the gene matches: 5. The chain's CDR3 is CASSLAFTGAETQYF. For the CDR3, the DNA is TGTGCCAGCAGCTTAGCCTTCACAGGGGCAGAGACCCAGTACTTC.

This sequence joins TRBV9 and TRBJ1-1; tentatively, D is TRBD1 (5 bases). Germline V CDR1 and CDR2: SGDLS, YYNGEE. This CDR3 has 13 residues. Trimming stripped 3 bases from V and 5 bases from J, with 11 bases between. The CDR3: CASSGARGTEAFF. In nucleotides, the CDR3 is TGTGCCAGCAGCGGAGCTCGGGGGACTGAAGCTTTCTTT.